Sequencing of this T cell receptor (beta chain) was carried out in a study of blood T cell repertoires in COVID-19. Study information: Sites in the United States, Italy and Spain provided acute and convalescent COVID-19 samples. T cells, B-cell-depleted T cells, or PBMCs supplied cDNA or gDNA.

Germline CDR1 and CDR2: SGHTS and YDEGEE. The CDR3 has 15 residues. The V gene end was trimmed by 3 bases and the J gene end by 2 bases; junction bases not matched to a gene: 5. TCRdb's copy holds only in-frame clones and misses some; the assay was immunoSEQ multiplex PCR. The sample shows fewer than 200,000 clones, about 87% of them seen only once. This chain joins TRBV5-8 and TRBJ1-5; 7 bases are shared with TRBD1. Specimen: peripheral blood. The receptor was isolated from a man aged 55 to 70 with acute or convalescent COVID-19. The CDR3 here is CASSSGQKGNQPQHF. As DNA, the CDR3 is TGTGCCAGCAGCTCGGGACAGAAGGGCAATCAGCCCCAGCATTTT.